These 8 T cell receptor beta chains share one sample of origin, sequenced in a study of shared clonotypes between healthy human individuals. Produced via immunoSEQ multiplex PCR; TCRdb's table is partial and in-frame only. Of approximately 980,000 clones listed, more than 75% were seen once; the top ten hold nearly 1.5%. The material sequenced was memory CD4+ T cells sorted from blood. Subset described: CD45RA-negative fraction. These receptors all stem from a young man in good health.

The chain is built from TRBV28 and TRBJ2-1; D is perhaps TRBD1 or TRBD2 (7 bases each). The germline V gene encodes CDR1 MDHEN and CDR2 SYDVKM. The length of the CDR3 is 15 residues. V lost 6 bases to trimming and J lost 6 bases, with 18 bases between them. The CDR3 region is CASRLHRGGSNEQFF. The CDR3 coding sequence is TGTGCCAGCAGACTCCACAGGGGAGGGAGCAATGAGCAGTTCTTC. Filled out from reference TRBV28 and TRBJ2-1, the complete variable domain reads DVKVTQSSRYLVKRTGEKVFLECVQDMDHENMFWYRQDPGLGLRLIYFSYDVKMKEKGDIPEGYSVSREKKERFSLILESASTNQTSMYLCASRLHRGGSNEQFFGPGTRLTVL.

This chain uses TRBV5-1 with TRBJ2-5, with D hard to call. Germline values: CDR1 SGHRS, CDR2 YFSETQ. There are 14 residues in the CDR3. With 1 base removed from V and 0 bases from J, the gap between germline ends came to 7 bases. CDR3 DNA: TGCGCCAGCAGCTTGAAAGGGTACCAAGAGACCCAGTACTTC. It specifies CASSLKGYQETQYF.

The chain employs TRBV18 and TRBJ2-7, with 7 nucleotides matching TRBD2. The V and J ends lost 3 bases and 2 bases, in that order; junction bases with no gene match: 7. The germline gives CDR1 KGHSH, CDR2 LQKENI. CDR3 length: 15 residues. The CDR3 spells CASSPSSGEAYEQYF. CDR3 coding DNA: TGTGCCAGCTCACCCTCTAGCGGAGAAGCCTACGAGCAGTACTTC. Using reference TRBV18 and TRBJ2-7 for the parts outside the CDR3, the full variable domain is NAGVMQNPRHLVRRRGQEARLRCSPMKGHSHVYWYRQLPEEGLKFMVYLQKENIIDESGMPKERFSAEFPKEGPSILRIQQVVRGDSAAYFCASSPSSGEAYEQYFGPGTRLTVT.

This clone was detected only a few times. The same CDR3 also results from other DNA sequences found in this sample. The rearrangement uses TRBV20-1 and TRBJ2-3, with D hard to call. CDR3 length equals 10 residues. Trimming left V 2 bases short and J 6 bases short, with 3 bases between. CDR1 and CDR2 from the germline V gene are DFQATT and SNEGSKA (reference sequence). Written as DNA, the CDR3 is TGCAGTGCTAGAAGTGATACGCAGTATTTT. It translates to CSARSDTQYF.

This clone was recorded only once. The V call is TRBV5-1, the J call TRBJ1-6, with D perhaps TRBD1 (5 bases). This CDR3 has 14 amino acids. Germline assignment: CDR1 SGHRS and CDR2 YFSETQ. V lost 3 bases and J 10 bases, leaving 14 bases between the germline ends. The CDR3 DNA sequence: TGCGCCAGCAGCTCGACGGACACGACCTCACCCCTCCACTTT. Translating gives CASSSTDTTSPLHF. The variable domain in full, with the rest retrieved from reference TRBV5-1 and TRBJ1-6, is KAGVTQTPRYLIKTRGQQVTLSCSPISGHRSVSWYQQTPGQGLQFLFEYFSETQRNKGNFPGRFSGRQFSNSRSEMNVSTLELGDSALYLCASSSTDTTSPLHFGNGTRLTVT.

The rearrangement joins TRBV7-9 to TRBJ2-5, with 13 nucleotides matching TRBD2. CDR3 length equals 17 residues. Germline CDR1 is SEHNR and CDR2 is FQNEAQ (reference sequence). V was pared by 5 bases and J by 1 base, with 7 bases of the junction left unmatched. CDR3 sequence: CASSLGLAGVIQETQYF. CDR3 bases: TGTGCCAGCAGCCTTGGACTAGCGGGGGTAATCCAAGAGACCCAGTACTTC.

The chain carries TRBV6-1 and TRBJ2-7, with TRBD2 matching over 9 bases. V lost 4 bases, J lost 3 bases, and 7 bases stayed unmatched. CDR3 size: 15 residues. Looked up from germline, CDR1 is MNHNS and CDR2 is SASEGT. The CDR3 region has the DNA TGTGCCAGCAGTGTCTCCGGGACTAGCTTCTACGAGCAGTACTTC. As protein: CASSVSGTSFYEQYF.

The chain couples TRBV19 to TRBJ2-1; TRBD1 aligns across 9 bases. Trimming removed 8 bases from V and 7 bases from J; junction bases left unmatched: 6. CDR3 length: 13 amino acids. In germline, CDR1 is LNHDA, CDR2 SQIVND (reference sequence). The CDR3 DNA reads TGTGCCAGTCGGGGGGACAGGGAGAATGAGCAGTTCTTC. This encodes CASRGDRENEQFF.